This T cell receptor (beta chain) emerged from a study of regulatory T cells in long-lasting Graves disease. Sequencing libraries for TCR beta were prepared with iRepertoire HTBI primers and Arm-PCR of CDR3 regions. TCRdb re-called the multiplex PCR reads with MiXCR, one entry per CDR3 protein. The sample holds about 470,000 distinct CDR3 sequences, roughly a fifth seen once. General study points: The number of shared public clonotypes was higher in persistent patients (more than 2,500) than new patients (966). Persistent Graves' patients showed a TCR diversity that was lower than that of newly diagnosed ones.

There are many counts of this clonotype. Its antigen is still unknown. Between the trimmed V and J ends, which lost 2 bases and 4 bases, there was a span of 15 bases. This CDR3 has 15 residues. Per germline, CDR1 SGHNT and CDR2 YENEEA. Indicated time point: persistent/refractory GD, antithyroid drugs over 5 years with positive TRAb. Isolated PBMC RNA provided the starting material for the TCR library. The guidelines of the American Thyroid Association were the basis for diagnosing Graves' disease. Sample: peripheral blood mononuclear cells (PBMCs), taken when the disease was refractory, from a patient treated with antithyroid drugs. The genes are TRBV11-3 and TRBJ2-7; TRBD1 or TRBD2 may be the D gene (5 bases each). The sequence was obtained from a female donor with Graves disease. CDR3 bases: TGTGCCAGCAGCTTATGGTGGGGGTTCGGTTACGAGCAGTACTTC. It codes for CASSLWWGFGYEQYF.